These T cell receptor beta chains were read from a single sample in a study of T-cell memory formation after mild COVID-19. TCRdb called the 5' RACE reads again in MiXCR, with one record for every CDR3 protein. The sample lists approximately 570,000 distinct CDR3 sequences, more than 15% occurring once. Sequencing was done on a sample of PBMCs or a T cell subset sorted from them (not recorded which). Receptor source: an adult woman who had mild COVID-19 (a few samples of this study predate the infection). Cell type and time point are not known. The CDR3 runs from the conserved cysteine through the conserved F or W. D genes are given only for firm matches. Clone size is stated in some rows and not others, as once, few, many or a class when expanded.

NA	TRBV6-1	TRBJ1-1	few	CASTRPTSLNTEAFF	TGTGCCAGCACCCGCCCCACCAGCCTGAACACTGAAGCTTTCTTT
NA	TRBV29-1	TRBJ2-5	many	CSAGGGQETQYF	TGCAGCGCCGGCGGCGGTCAAGAGACCCAGTACTTC
NA	TRBV7-9	TRBJ2-7	NA	CASSADASYEQYF	TGTGCCAGCAGCGCCGACGCTAGCTACGAGCAGTACTTC
NA	TRBV10-3	TRBJ2-5	few	CATWTGREGTQYF	TGTGCCACCTGGACAGGGAGGGAGGGGACCCAGTACTTC
TRBD2	TRBV20-1	TRBJ2-5	few	CSAQALAGVQETQYF	TGCAGTGCCCAGGCTCTAGCGGGGGTTCAAGAGACCCAGTACTTC
TRBD2	TRBV29-1	TRBJ2-5	few	CSVAGLGSETQYF	TGCAGCGTCGCTGGACTAGGGTCAGAGACCCAGTACTTC
NA	TRBV4-1	TRBJ2-5	NA	CASSPRGDETQYF	TGCGCCAGCAGCCCGAGGGGGGATGAGACCCAGTACTTC
NA	TRBV20-1	TRBJ1-1	few	CSAPKGPTEAFF	TGCAGTGCTCCAAAGGGTCCCACTGAAGCTTTCTTT
TRBD2	TRBV5-1	TRBJ2-3	NA	CASSPPGLAGVYTQYF	TGCGCCAGCAGCCCCCCGGGACTAGCGGGGGTTTATACGCAGTATTTT
TRBD2	TRBV18	TRBJ2-1	many	CASSPPTSGGARNEQFF	TGTGCCAGCTCACCACCAACTAGCGGGGGGGCCCGGAATGAGCAGTTCTTC
NA	TRBV15	TRBJ2-2	few	CATSSREGGELFF	TGTGCCACCAGCAGCCGCGAGGGGGGGGAGCTGTTTTTT
NA	TRBV30	TRBJ1-1	once	CAWSVTSGTEAFF	TGTGCCTGGAGTGTAACTTCCGGGACTGAAGCTTTCTTT
NA	TRBV4-1	TRBJ2-2	NA	CASSQDWRANTGELFF	TGCGCCAGCAGTCAAGATTGGCGGGCCAACACCGGGGAGCTGTTTTTT
NA	TRBV7-2	TRBJ1-2	NA	CASSLGGPIYGYTF	TGTGCCAGCAGCTTAGGAGGACCGATCTATGGCTACACCTTC